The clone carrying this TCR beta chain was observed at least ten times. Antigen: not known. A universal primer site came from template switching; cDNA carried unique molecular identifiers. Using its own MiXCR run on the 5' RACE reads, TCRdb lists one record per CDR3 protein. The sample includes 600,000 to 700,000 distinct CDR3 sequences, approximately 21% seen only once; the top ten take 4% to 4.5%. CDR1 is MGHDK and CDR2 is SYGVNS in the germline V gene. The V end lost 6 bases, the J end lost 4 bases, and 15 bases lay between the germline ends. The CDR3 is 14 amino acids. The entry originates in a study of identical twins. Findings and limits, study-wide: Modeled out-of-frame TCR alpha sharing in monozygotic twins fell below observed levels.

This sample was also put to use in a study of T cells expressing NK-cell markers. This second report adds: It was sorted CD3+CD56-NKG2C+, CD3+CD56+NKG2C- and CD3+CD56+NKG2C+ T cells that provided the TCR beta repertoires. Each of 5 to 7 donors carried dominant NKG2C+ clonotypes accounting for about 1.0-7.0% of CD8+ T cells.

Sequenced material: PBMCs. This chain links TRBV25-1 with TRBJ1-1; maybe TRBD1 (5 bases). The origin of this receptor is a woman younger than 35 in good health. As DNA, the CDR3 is TGTGCCAGCAGCGGGGGGGGATGGGGCACTGAAGCTTTCTTT. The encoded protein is CASSGGGWGTEAFF.